These T cell receptor beta chains were read from a single sample in a study of Ad26.COV2.S vaccination and SARS-CoV-2 variants. Sequencing used immunoSEQ multiplex PCR; TCRdb keeps in-frame clones, though not all of them. Of about 350,000 clones detected, around 92% appear once; the ten largest clones hold under 5%. The source was peripheral blood, collected after recovery from COVID-19. These receptors were collected from a human donor who had recovered from COVID-19. The conserved cysteine and the conserved F or W are not part of the CDR3 here. The D gene is left open where the match is weak.

cdr3_aa,d_call,j_call,v_call
ASSQEFDSGGPRSETQY,TRBD2,TRBJ2-5,TRBV4-2
ASSLAVGTGAGGEKLF,TRBD1,TRBJ1-4,TRBV11-2
SVEDRPGGGPWRVNTEAF,.,TRBJ1-1,TRBV29-1
ASSPGGYEQY,.,TRBJ2-7,TRBV14
ASSESPGQPQH,.,TRBJ1-5,TRBV10-2
ASRSSGGNNEQF,TRBD2,TRBJ2-1,TRBV19
ASSYRAIAYGYT,.,TRBJ1-2,TRBV6-2/TRBV6-3
ASSLDRASNEQF,.,TRBJ2-1,TRBV7-2
ASTRTGTAGEKLF,.,TRBJ1-4,TRBV19
ASSDGGSSSYNEQF,.,TRBJ2-1,TRBV7-9
ASTTFEGYGYT,.,TRBJ1-2,TRBV2
ASRGQGDSPLH,TRBD1,TRBJ1-6,TRBV6-6
ASSLARDRVNYGYT,TRBD1,TRBJ1-2,TRBV7-8
ASSIAAGDYGYT,.,TRBJ1-2,TRBV19
TSSQRRETGSPLH,.,TRBJ1-6,TRBV1
ASSGGLSTDTQY,.,TRBJ2-3,TRBV2
ASSVGAGLADTQY,.,TRBJ2-3,TRBV9
ASSPAGTGLNEKLF,TRBD1,TRBJ1-4,TRBV19
ATRPLKGNSPLH,.,TRBJ1-6,TRBV24-1
ASSLGRRQQYGYT,.,TRBJ1-2,TRBV13
ASSPSFDRVSNGYT,TRBD1,TRBJ1-2,TRBV19
ASSKGNNQPQH,.,TRBJ1-5,TRBV3-1/TRBV3-2
ASSVVPGYYEQY,.,TRBJ2-7,TRBV9
ASSLGFDNEKLF,.,TRBJ1-4,TRBV11-2
ASSQIPGRSEGYT,.,TRBJ1-2,TRBV6-2/TRBV6-3
ASSQDDGRVETQY,.,TRBJ2-5,TRBV3-1/TRBV3-2
ASTWDGHSGANVLT,.,TRBJ2-6,TRBV2
ASGRDSVSNYGYT,.,TRBJ1-2,TRBV12-5
SVWGRPGTGELGEQF,TRBD1,TRBJ2-1,TRBV29-1
ASSLGGGKIETQY,TRBD2,TRBJ2-5,TRBV7-9
ASSYVRLAGSSGANVLT,TRBD2,TRBJ2-6,TRBV2
ASSQGQANTEAF,.,TRBJ1-1,TRBV14
ASSLTSDTQY,.,TRBJ2-3,TRBV5-5
ASSEAHIYGYT,.,TRBJ1-2,TRBV6-1
ATQSWKNTIY,.,TRBJ1-3,TRBV12-3/TRBV12-4
ASSNSWLAHNEQF,.,TRBJ2-1,TRBV19
ASGREGLSQGYT,.,TRBJ1-2,TRBV12-5
SAGDNNEQF,.,TRBJ2-1,TRBV29-1
ASSLSRVGSYEQY,.,TRBJ2-7,TRBV7-9
ASSLERYEQY,.,TRBJ2-7,TRBV11-2
ASSEPDRPLGNTIY,.,TRBJ1-3,TRBV7-3
ASSYSSRPGQGITEAF,TRBD1,TRBJ1-1,TRBV6-2/TRBV6-3
ASSSRGLGSGNTIY,.,TRBJ1-3,TRBV5-6
ASRSRGYEQY,.,TRBJ2-7,TRBV13
ASRRDGENTEAF,.,TRBJ1-1,TRBV19
ASTGGQGGSPLH,.,TRBJ1-6,TRBV5-4
ASSLMLAVRTDTQY,.,TRBJ2-3,TRBV11-2